This TCR beta chain is drawn from a study of blood T cell repertoires in COVID-19. Study details: Specimens from acute and convalescent COVID-19 originated in the United States, Italy and Spain. T cells, B-cell-depleted T cells, or PBMCs provided the cDNA or gDNA that served as material.

In the source study's methods: The authors estimated nucleated cell counts from reference gene primer amplification. TCRdb keeps only in-frame clones here, not all; method: immunoSEQ multiplex PCR. V and J calls and clone size are copied from that table; D and trimming were computed from the DNA. This sample has about 60,000 clones, with approximately 90% found just once. This clone was seen just once. This clonotype originated in a human donor with active COVID-19. The donor label of this sample is uncertain. Source material: peripheral blood.

The CDR3, as DNA: TGTGCCAGCAGGCAGGGTAGTACGAACTATGGCTACACCTTC. Residues: CASRQGSTNYGYTF. The chain carries TRBV27 and TRBJ1-2; D perhaps matches TRBD1 (5 bases). This CDR3 spans 14 amino acids. Trimming pared 6 bases from V and 2 bases from J, leaving 13 bases between. Per the germline V gene, CDR1 is MNHEY and CDR2 is SMNVEV (reference sequence).